This T cell receptor beta chain was identified in a study of T cells expressing NK-cell markers. Study background: Seropositivity for HCMV was found in seven of the eight sequenced donors, with one seronegative.

As to this clonotype: Antigen: not known.

The V gene's germline CDR1 is MNHEY and CDR2 SMNVEV (reference sequence). The CDR3 spans 14 residues. TCRdb re-called the 5' RACE reads; every CDR3 protein appears as one record, without DNA. The data include over 150,000 distinct CDR3 sequences; the top ten clones carry around 35%. Study-wide points: HCMV specificity was not established for the expanded NKG2C+ T cell clones. In more than 5 donors, dominant CD3+CD56+NKG2C+ clonotypes ranked among the top 10 CD8+ clonotypes. One observes that, in a few donors, these clonotypes were also the leading ones within the CD3+CD56-NKG2C+ fraction.

The source of this sequence is a woman aged 50 to 60 in good health. V usage is TRBV27 and J usage is TRBJ1-5; TCRdb reports TRBD1, a call that lacks DNA to check it against. Specimen: blood T cells: a sorted CD56 or NKG2C T cell subset, CD4+ or CD8+ T cells, or bulk PBMC T cells (not recorded which). Here the CDR3 reads CASNAGGVNQPQHF.